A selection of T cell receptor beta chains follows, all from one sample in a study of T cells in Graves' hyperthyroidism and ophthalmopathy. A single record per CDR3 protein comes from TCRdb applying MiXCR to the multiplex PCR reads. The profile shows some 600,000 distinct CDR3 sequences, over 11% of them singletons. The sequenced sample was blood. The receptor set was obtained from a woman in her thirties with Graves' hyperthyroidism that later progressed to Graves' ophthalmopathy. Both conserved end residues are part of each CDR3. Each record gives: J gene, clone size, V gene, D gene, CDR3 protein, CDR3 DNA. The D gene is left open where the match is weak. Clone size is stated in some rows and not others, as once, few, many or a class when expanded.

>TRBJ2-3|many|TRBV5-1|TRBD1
CASSYQGAADTQYF
TGCGCCAGCAGCTATCAGGGGGCGGCAGATACGCAGTATTTT
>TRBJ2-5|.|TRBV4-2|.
CASSQESREETQYF
TGTGCCAGCAGCCAAGAATCGCGGGAAGAGACCCAGTACTTC
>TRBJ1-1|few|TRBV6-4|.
CASSDARDQNTEAFF
TGTGCCAGCAGTGACGCCAGGGACCAAAACACTGAAGCTTTCTTT
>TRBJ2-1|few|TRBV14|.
CASSSKYHNEQFF
TGTGCCAGCAGCTCAAAGTACCACAATGAGCAGTTCTTC
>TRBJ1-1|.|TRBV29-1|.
CSVAEGLGAEAFF
TGCAGCGTTGCTGAGGGTTTGGGCGCTGAAGCTTTCTTT
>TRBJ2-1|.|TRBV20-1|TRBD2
CSAKRVAGGAGNEQFF
TGCAGTGCAAAAAGGGTTGCGGGAGGGGCGGGAAATGAGCAGTTCTTC
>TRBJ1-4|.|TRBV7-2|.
CASSLGTPAGEKLFF
TGTGCCAGCAGCCTGGGGACACCGGCGGGTGAAAAACTGTTTTTT
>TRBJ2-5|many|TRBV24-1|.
CATSEWTHRRQETQYF
TGTGCCACCAGTGAGTGGACCCACCGACGTCAAGAGACCCAGTACTTC
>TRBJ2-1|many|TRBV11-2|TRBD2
CASSLSAGDHNEQFF
TGTGCCAGCAGCTTATCAGCGGGAGATCACAATGAGCAGTTCTTC
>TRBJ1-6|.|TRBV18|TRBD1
CASSPRTGKDSPLHF
TGTGCCAGCTCACCAAGGACAGGGAAGGATTCACCCCTCCACTTT
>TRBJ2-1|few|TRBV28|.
CASSSSLAGEQFF
TGTGCCAGCAGTTCCTCCCTAGCCGGCGAGCAGTTCTTC
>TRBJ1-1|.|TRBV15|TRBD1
CVTSTRQGQAFF
TGTGTCACCAGCACCCGACAGGGGCAAGCTTTCTTT
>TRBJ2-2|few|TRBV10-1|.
CASSPDYVTGELFF
TGCGCCAGCAGCCCTGACTACGTGACTGGGGAGCTGTTTTTT
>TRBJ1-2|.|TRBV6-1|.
CASSESGTETSGTF
TGTGCCAGCAGTGAAAGTGGGACGGAGACCTCGGGGACCTTC
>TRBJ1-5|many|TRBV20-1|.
CSASTSNQPQHF
TGCAGTGCTAGTACCTCCAATCAGCCCCAGCATTTT
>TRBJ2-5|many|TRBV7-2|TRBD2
CASSLGLAGGKETQYF
TGTGCCAGCAGCTTAGGCCTAGCGGGGGGAAAAGAGACCCAGTACTTC
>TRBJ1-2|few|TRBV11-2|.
CASSPAGAEYGYTF
TGTGCCAGCAGCCCAGCTGGGGCAGAGTATGGCTACACCTTC
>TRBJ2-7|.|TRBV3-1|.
CASSPPGGAGEQYF
TGTGCCAGCAGCCCACCCGGGGGTGCCGGCGAGCAGTACTTC
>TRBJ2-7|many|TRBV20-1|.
CSAREGAYEQYF
TGCAGTGCTAGAGAGGGGGCCTACGAGCAGTACTTC
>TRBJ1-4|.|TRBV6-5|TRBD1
CASSYYRLTGGGEKLFF
TGTGCCAGCAGTTACTACCGATTGACAGGGGGAGGTGAAAAACTGTTTTTT
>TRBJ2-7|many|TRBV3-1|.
CASSAHYEQYF
TGTGCCAGCAGCGCGCATTACGAGCAGTACTTC
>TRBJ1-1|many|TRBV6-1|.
CASRVDMRLEAFF
TGTGCCAGCAGGGTAGACATGAGGCTTGAAGCTTTCTTT
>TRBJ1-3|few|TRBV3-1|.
CASSQDHGAGIVTGGNTIYF
TGTGCCAGCAGCCAAGATCATGGGGCAGGGATAGTTACGGGCGGAAACACCATATATTTT
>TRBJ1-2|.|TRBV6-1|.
CASSVFQGSGYTF
TGTGCCAGCAGTGTCTTTCAGGGAAGTGGCTACACCTTC
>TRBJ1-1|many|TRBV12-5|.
CASGLAEQGSHVAFF
TGTGCTAGTGGTTTGGCTGAACAGGGCAGCCATGTAGCTTTCTTT
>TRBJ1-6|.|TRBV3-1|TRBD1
CASSYRQGFNSPLHF
TGTGCCAGCAGCTACCGACAGGGGTTCAATTCACCCCTCCACTTT
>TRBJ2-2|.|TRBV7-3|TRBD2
CASSLSLAGPGELFF
TGTGCCAGCAGCTTAAGTCTAGCGGGACCCGGGGAGCTGTTTTTT
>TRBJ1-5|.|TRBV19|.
CASTLTVEVGQPQHF
TGTGCCAGTACCCTTACGGTGGAGGTAGGACAGCCCCAGCATTTT
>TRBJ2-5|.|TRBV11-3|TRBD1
CASSLGGTGGQKTQYF
TGTGCCAGCAGCTTAGGAGGGACAGGGGGCCAAAAGACCCAGTACTTC
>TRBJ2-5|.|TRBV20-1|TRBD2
CSARLAGATYQETQYF
TGCAGTGCCCGACTAGCGGGAGCCACGTACCAAGAGACCCAGTACTTC
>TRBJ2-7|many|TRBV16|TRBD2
CASSQPGSGNTYEQYF
TGTGCCAGCAGCCAACCTGGGAGCGGGAATACCTACGAGCAGTACTTC
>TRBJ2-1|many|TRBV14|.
CASSQRAGRRPGQISSTYNEQFF
TGTGCCAGCAGCCAAAGGGCTGGAAGACGTCCTGGACAGATAAGTTCTACCTACAATGAGCAGTTCTTC
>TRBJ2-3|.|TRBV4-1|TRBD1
CASSQTGGSGDTQYF
TGCGCCAGCAGCCAGACAGGGGGCTCCGGAGATACGCAGTATTTT
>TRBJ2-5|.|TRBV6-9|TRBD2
CASSYRLAGRQETQYF
TGTGCCAGCAGTTATCGGCTAGCGGGGCGCCAAGAGACCCAGTACTTC
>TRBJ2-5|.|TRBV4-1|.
CASSQEGLGEETQYF
TGCGCCAGCAGCCAGGAAGGACTGGGAGAAGAGACCCAGTACTTC
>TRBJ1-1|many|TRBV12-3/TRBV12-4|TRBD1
CASRGGGGFPEAFF
TGTGCCAGCAGGGGAGGGGGCGGCTTTCCTGAAGCTTTCTTT
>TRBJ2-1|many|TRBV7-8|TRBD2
CASSLYGTSVYNEQFF
TGTGCCAGCAGCTTGTACGGGACTAGCGTTTACAATGAGCAGTTCTTC
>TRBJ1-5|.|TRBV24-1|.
CATSDDSRGRGNQPQHF
TGTGCCACCAGTGATGACTCCCGGGGGAGGGGCAATCAGCCCCAGCATTTT
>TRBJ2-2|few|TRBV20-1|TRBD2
CSAPPTSGRVPGELFF
TGCAGTGCCCCACCGACTAGCGGGAGGGTCCCCGGGGAGCTGTTTTTT
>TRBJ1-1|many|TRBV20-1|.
CSARRGNTEAFF
TGCAGTGCTAGAAGGGGGAACACTGAAGCTTTCTTT
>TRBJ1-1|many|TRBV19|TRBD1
CASSHRGARSDTEAFF
TGTGCCAGTAGCCACAGGGGCGCCCGTTCCGACACTGAAGCTTTCTTT
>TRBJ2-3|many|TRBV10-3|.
CAISEDRLTDTQYF
TGTGCCATCAGTGAGGACAGGCTGACAGATACGCAGTATTTT
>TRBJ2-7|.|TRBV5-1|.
CASSLGAGILYESEQYF
TGCGCCAGCAGCTTGGGGGCAGGGATCCTTTATGAAAGCGAGCAGTACTTC
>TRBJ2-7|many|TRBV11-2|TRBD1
CASSSLTGASYEQYF
TGTGCCAGCAGCTCCCTGACAGGGGCCTCCTACGAGCAGTACTTC
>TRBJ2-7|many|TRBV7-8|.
CASSMASYEQYF
TGTGCCAGCTCGATGGCGTCCTACGAGCAGTACTTC
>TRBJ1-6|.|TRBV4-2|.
CASSQERGLNSYNSPLHF
TGTGCCAGCAGCCAAGAACGCGGGCTGAACTCCTATAATTCACCCCTCCACTTT
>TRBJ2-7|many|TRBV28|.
CASSSPGLGEQYF
TGTGCCAGCAGCAGCCCAGGGTTGGGAGAGCAGTACTTC
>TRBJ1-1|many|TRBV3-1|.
CASSQAGATEAFF
TGTGCCAGCAGCCAAGCAGGAGCCACTGAAGCTTTCTTT
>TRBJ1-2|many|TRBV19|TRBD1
CASSTRTGPNRYGYTF
TGTGCCAGTAGTACCCGGACAGGGCCAAATCGCTATGGCTACACCTTC
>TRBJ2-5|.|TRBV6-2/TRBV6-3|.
CASSAGTRYQETQYF
TGTGCCAGCAGCGCCGGGACGAGGTACCAAGAGACCCAGTACTTC
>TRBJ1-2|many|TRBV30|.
CAWDAHYGYTF
TGTGCCTGGGACGCCCACTATGGCTACACCTTC
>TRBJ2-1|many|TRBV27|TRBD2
CASSFLGTRAEQFF
TGTGCCAGCAGTTTCCTCGGGACTAGGGCTGAGCAGTTCTTC
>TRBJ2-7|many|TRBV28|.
CASSLLRGSYEQYF
TGTGCCAGCAGCCTCCTGAGAGGGTCCTACGAGCAGTACTTC
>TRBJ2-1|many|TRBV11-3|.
CASSLDGIARYYNEQFF
TGTGCCAGCAGCTTAGATGGGATAGCTCGGTACTACAATGAGCAGTTCTTC
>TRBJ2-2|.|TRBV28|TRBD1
CASRTGETGELFF
TGTGCCAGCAGGACAGGGGAAACCGGGGAGCTGTTTTTT